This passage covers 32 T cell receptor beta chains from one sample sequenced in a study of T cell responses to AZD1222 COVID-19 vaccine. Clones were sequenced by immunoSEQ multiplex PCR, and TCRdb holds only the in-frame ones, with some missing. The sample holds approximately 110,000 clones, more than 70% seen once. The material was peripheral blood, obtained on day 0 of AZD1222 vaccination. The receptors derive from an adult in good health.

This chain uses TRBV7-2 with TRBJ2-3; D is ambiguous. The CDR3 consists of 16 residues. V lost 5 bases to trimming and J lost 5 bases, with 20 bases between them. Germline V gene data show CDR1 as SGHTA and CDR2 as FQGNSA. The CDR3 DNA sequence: TGTGCCAGCAGCCCCCAAGCATACCGGTCCGGAGATACGCAGTATTTT. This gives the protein CASSPQAYRSGDTQYF.

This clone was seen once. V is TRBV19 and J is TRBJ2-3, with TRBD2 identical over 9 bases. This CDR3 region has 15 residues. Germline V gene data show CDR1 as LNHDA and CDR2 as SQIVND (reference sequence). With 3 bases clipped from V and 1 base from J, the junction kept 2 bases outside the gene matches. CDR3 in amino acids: CASSIPSGGTDTQYF. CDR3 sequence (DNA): TGTGCCAGTAGTATCCCTAGCGGGGGCACAGATACGCAGTATTTT.

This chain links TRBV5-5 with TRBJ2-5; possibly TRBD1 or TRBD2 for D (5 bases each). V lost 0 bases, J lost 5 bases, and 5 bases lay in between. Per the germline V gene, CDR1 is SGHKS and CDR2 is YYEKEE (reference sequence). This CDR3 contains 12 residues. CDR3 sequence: CASSLGDETQYF. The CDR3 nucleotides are TGTGCCAGCAGCTTGGGGGACGAGACCCAGTACTTC.

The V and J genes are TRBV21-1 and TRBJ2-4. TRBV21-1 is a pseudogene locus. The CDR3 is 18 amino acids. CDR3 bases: TGTGCCAGCAGCCCCTTAATGTGGTTGGGTGCTGCTAAAAACATTCAGTACTTC. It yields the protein CASSPLMWLGAAKNIQYF.

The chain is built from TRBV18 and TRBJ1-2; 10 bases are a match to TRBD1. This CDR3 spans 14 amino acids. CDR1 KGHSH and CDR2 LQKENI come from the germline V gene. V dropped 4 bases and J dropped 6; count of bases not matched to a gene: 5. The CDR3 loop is CASSQAGTGDGYTF. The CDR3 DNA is TGTGCCAGCTCACAAGCCGGGACAGGGGATGGCTACACCTTC.

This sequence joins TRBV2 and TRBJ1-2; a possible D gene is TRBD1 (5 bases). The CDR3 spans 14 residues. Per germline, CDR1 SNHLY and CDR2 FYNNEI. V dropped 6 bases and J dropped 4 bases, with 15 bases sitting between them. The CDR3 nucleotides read TGTGCCAGCAGATTGCAGGGAGGGAGCTATGGCTACACCTTC. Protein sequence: CASRLQGGSYGYTF.

CDR3 in amino acids: CASSDGGDTQYF. The CDR3 bases are TGTGCCAGCAGTGACGGGGGGGATACGCAGTATTTT. This chain connects TRBV6-1 to TRBJ2-3; 7 nucleotides align to TRBD2. V lost 3 bases to trimming and J lost 6 bases; unmatched junction nucleotides: 0. Germline lookup yields CDR1 MNHNS and CDR2 SASEGT. There are 12 residues in the CDR3.

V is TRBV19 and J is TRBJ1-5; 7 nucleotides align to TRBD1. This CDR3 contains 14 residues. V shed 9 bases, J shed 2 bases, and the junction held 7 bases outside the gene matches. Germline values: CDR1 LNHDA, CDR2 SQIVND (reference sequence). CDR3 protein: CASRQGRGNQPQHF. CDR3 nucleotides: TGTGCCAGCCGACAGGGCCGGGGCAATCAGCCCCAGCATTTT.

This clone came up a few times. The CDR3 bases are TGTGCCAGCAGCTTTATAACCTACGAGCAGTACTTC. It codes for CASSFITYEQYF. The rearrangement links TRBV7-9 to TRBJ2-7, with D hard to call. The CDR3 contains 12 residues. Per the germline V gene, CDR1 is SEHNR and CDR2 is FQNEAQ (reference sequence). V lost 3 bases and J 2 bases, leaving 5 bases between the germline ends.

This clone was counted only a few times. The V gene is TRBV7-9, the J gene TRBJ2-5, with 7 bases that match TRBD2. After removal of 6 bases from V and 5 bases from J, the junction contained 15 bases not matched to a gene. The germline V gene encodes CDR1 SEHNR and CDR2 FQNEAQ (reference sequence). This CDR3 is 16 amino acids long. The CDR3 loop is CASSLGVREGLETQYF. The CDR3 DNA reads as TGTGCCAGCAGTCTAGGGGTTAGGGAGGGTCTGGAGACCCAGTACTTC. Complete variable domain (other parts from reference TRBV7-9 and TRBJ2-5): DTGVSQNPRHKITKRGQNVTFRCDPISEHNRLYWYRQTLGQGPEFLTYFQNEAQLEKSRLLSDRFSAERPKGSFSTLEIQRTEQGDSAMYLCASSLGVREGLETQYFGPGTRLLVL.

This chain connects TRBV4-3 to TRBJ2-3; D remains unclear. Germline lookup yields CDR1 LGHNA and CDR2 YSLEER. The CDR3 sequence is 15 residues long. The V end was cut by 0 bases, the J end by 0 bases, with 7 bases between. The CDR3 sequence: CASSQDLDSTDTQYF. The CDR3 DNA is TGCGCCAGCAGCCAAGATCTCGATAGCACAGATACGCAGTATTTT.

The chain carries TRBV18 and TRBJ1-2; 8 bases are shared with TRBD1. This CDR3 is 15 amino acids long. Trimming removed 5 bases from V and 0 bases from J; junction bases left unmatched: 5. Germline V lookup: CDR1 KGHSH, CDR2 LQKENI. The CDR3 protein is CASSETGQANYGYTF. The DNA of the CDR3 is TGTGCCAGCTCAGAAACGGGACAGGCTAACTATGGCTACACCTTC.

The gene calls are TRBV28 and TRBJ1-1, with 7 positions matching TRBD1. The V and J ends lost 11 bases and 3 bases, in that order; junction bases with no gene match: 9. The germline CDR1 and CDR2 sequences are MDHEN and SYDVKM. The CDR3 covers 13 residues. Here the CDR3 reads CAADRERHTEAFF. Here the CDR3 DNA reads TGTGCCGCCGACAGGGAAAGACACACTGAAGCTTTCTTT.

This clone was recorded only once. The CDR3 DNA sequence: TGTGCCAGCAGTCGGACAGGGAACTCCTACGAGCAGTACTTC. Translating it yields CASSRTGNSYEQYF. The chain recombines TRBV28 with TRBJ2-7; 8 bases line up with TRBD1. The V and J ends lost 5 bases and 0 bases, in that order; junction bases with no gene match: 3. Germline CDR1 MDHEN, CDR2 SYDVKM. The CDR3 sequence is 14 residues long.

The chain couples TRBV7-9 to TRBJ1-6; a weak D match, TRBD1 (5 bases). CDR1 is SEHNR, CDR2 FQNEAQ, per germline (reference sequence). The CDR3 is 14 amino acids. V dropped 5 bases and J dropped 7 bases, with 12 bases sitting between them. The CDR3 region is CASSPGKGNSPLHF. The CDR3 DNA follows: TGTGCCAGCAGCCCAGGGAAGGGGAATTCACCCCTCCACTTT. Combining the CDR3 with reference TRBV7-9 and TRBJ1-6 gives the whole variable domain DTGVSQNPRHKITKRGQNVTFRCDPISEHNRLYWYRQTLGQGPEFLTYFQNEAQLEKSRLLSDRFSAERPKGSFSTLEIQRTEQGDSAMYLCASSPGKGNSPLHFGNGTRLTVT.

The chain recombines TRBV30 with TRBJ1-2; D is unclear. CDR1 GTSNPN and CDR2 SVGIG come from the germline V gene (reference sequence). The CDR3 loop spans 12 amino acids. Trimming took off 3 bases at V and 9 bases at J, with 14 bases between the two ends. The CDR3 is CAWSLAELSYTF. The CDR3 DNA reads TGTGCCTGGAGCTTGGCGGAGTTGAGCTACACCTTC.

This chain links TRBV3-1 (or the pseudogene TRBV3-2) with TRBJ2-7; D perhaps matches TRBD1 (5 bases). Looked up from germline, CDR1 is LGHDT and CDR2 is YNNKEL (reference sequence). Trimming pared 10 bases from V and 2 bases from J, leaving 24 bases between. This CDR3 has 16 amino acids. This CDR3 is CATLKDRQHHTYEQYF. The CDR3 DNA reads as TGTGCCACCCTAAAGGATCGACAGCACCATACCTACGAGCAGTACTTC.

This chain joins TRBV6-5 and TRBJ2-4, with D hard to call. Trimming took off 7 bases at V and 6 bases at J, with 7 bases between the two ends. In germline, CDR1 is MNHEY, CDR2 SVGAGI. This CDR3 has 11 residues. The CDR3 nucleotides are TGTGCCAGCACAGATAGAAACATTCAGTACTTC. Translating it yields CASTDRNIQYF.

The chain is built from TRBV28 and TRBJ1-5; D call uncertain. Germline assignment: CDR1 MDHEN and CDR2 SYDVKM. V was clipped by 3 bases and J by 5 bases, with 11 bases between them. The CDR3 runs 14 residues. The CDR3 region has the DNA TGTGCCAGCAGTTTTCCCCTGTCGGATCAGCCCCAGCATTTT. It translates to CASSFPLSDQPQHF.

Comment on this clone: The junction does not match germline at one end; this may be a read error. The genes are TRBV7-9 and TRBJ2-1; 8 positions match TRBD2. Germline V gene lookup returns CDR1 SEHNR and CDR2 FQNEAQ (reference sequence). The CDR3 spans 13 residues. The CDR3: CASSLDLGGGVVF. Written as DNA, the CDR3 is TGTGCCAGCAGCTTAGATCTCGGGGGGGGCGTGGTCTTC.

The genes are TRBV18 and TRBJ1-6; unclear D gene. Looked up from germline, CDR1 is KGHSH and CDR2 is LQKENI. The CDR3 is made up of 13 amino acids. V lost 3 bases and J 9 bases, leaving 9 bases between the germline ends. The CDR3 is CASSPGPLSPLHF. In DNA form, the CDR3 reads TGTGCCAGCTCACCGGGCCCACTTTCACCCCTCCACTTT.

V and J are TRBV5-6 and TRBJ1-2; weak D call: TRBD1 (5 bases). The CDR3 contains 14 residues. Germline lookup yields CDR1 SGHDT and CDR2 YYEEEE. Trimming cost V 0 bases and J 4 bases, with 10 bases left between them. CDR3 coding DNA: TGTGCCAGCAGCTTGGTTGGGGGGTTCTATGGCTACACCTTC. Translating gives CASSLVGGFYGYTF.

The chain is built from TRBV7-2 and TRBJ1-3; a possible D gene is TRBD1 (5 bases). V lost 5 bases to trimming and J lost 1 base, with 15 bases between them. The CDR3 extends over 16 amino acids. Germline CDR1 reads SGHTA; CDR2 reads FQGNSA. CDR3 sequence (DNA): TGTGCCAGCAGCCCGCAGGGTACTGTGTCTGGAAACACCATATATTTT. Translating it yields CASSPQGTVSGNTIYF.

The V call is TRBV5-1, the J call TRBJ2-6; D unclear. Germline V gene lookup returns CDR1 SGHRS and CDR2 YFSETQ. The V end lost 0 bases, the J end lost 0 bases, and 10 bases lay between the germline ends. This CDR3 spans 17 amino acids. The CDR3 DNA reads TGCGCCAGCAGCTTGGCCCCCGAAGCCTCTGGGGCCAACGTCCTGACTTTC. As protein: CASSLAPEASGANVLTF.

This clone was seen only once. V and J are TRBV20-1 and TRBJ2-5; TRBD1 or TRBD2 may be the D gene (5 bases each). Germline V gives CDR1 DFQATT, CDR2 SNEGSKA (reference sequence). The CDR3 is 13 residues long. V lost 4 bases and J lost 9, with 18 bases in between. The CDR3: CSAIEGRQGAQYF. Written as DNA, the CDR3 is TGCAGTGCTATTGAGGGACGCCAAGGGGCCCAGTACTTC.

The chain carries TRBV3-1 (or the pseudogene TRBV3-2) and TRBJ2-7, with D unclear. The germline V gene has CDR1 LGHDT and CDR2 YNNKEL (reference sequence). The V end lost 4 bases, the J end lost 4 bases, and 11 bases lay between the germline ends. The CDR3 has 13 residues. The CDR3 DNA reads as TGTGCCAGCAGCCCCGTAGATATTTACGAGCAGTACTTC. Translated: CASSPVDIYEQYF.

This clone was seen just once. Written as DNA, the CDR3 is TGTGCCAGCGACGAGGGAGGCAAGTACGAGCAGTACTTC. Residues: CASDEGGKYEQYF. The chain links TRBV28 to TRBJ2-7; D possibly corresponds to TRBD2 (6 bases). Trimming took 8 bases from V and 4 from J, leaving 15 bases between them. Germline loops: CDR1 MDHEN, CDR2 SYDVKM. The CDR3 is 13 residues long.

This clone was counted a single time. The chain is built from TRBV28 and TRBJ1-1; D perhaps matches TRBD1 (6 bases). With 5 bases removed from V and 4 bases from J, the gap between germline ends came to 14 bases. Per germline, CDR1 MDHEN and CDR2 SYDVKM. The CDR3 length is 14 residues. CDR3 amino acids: CASSPGVGTTEAFF. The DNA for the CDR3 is TGTGCCAGCAGTCCAGGGGTAGGTACCACTGAAGCTTTCTTT.

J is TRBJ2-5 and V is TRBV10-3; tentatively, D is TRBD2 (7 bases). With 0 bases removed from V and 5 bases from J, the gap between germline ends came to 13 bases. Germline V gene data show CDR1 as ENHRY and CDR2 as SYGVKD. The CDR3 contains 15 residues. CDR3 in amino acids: CAISESRGGGETQYF. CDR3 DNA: TGTGCCATCAGTGAGTCAAGGGGGGGCGGTGAGACCCAGTACTTC.

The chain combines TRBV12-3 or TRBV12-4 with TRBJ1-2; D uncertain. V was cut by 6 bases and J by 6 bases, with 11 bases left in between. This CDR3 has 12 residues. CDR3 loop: CASRRPGDGYTF. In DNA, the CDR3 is TGTGCCAGCAGAAGACCGGGAGATGGCTACACCTTC.

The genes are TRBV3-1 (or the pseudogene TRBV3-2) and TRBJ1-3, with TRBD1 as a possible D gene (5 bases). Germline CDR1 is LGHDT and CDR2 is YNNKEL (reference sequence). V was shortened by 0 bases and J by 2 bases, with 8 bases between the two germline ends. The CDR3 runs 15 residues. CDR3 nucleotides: TGTGCCAGCAGCCAAGAGGGCAGGGCTGGAAACACCATATATTTT. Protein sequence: CASSQEGRAGNTIYF.

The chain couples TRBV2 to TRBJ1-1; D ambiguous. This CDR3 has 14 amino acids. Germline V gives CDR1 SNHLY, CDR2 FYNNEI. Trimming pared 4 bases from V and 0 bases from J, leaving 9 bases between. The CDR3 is CASSGVMMNTEAFF. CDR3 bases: TGTGCCAGCAGTGGAGTCATGATGAACACTGAAGCTTTCTTT.